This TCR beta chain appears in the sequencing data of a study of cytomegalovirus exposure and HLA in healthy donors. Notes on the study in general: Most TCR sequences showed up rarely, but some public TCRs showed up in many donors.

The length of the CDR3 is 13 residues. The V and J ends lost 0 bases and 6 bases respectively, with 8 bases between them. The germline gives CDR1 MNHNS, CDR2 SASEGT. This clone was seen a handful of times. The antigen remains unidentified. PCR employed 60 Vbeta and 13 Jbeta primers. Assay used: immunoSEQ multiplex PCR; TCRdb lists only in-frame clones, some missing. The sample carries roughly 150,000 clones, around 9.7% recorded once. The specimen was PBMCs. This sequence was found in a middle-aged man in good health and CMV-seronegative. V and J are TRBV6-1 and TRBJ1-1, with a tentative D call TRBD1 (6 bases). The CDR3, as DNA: TGTGCCAGCAGTGAAGCGCGGGGGCCTGAAGCTTTCTTT. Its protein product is CASSEARGPEAFF.